This entry lists 28 T cell receptor beta chains sequenced from one sample in a study of early T cells in non-severe SARS-CoV-2 infection. TCRdb called the 5' RACE reads again in MiXCR, with one record for every CDR3 protein. This table holds more than 15,000 distinct CDR3 sequences, roughly 5% found once. The specimen sequenced was whole blood. Receptors were obtained from an adult who was a healthcare worker with PCR-confirmed SARS-CoV-2 infection or an uninfected control (not recorded which).

The table lists this clonotype with a few counts. The chain joins TRBV7-9 to TRBJ1-1; D is unclear. Germline V gene sequence: CDR1 SEHNR, CDR2 FQNEAQ (reference sequence). Deletions cut 5 bases from V and 7 bases from J, with 17 bases between. This CDR3 is 14 amino acids long. The CDR3 sequence: CASSRSEAVGEAFF. For the CDR3, the DNA is TGTGCCAGCAGCCGGTCAGAAGCGGTGGGTGAAGCTTTCTTT.

In this sample, this clonotype turned up a few times. The chain employs TRBV6-1 and TRBJ2-3; TRBD2 agrees at 7 bases. Germline V gene data show CDR1 as MNHNS and CDR2 as SASEGT. The CDR3 spans 15 residues. The trim removed 0 bases at V and 2 bases at J, leaving 2 bases unmatched. The CDR3 region is CASSEASGNTDTQYF. In DNA, the CDR3 is TGTGCCAGCAGTGAAGCCAGCGGGAACACAGATACGCAGTATTTT.

By sample fraction, this clonotype is medium-sized (0.01 to 0.1%). The V and J genes are TRBV12-3 or TRBV12-4 and TRBJ2-1, with 7 bases that match TRBD2. V trimming: 2 bases; J trimming: 6 bases; junction bases outside the gene matches: 7. This CDR3 has 15 residues. The CDR3 nucleotides read TGTGCCAGCAGTTTACTGACGGGGAGGGTCAATGAGCAGTTCTTC. It translates to CASSLLTGRVNEQFF.

This clonotype was observed many times. The chain is built from TRBV6-4 and TRBJ2-2; D is uncertain. Trimming cost V 0 bases and J 2 bases, with 7 bases left between them. The CDR3 loop spans 15 amino acids. Germline assignment: CDR1 MRHNA and CDR2 SNTAGT. CDR3 loop: CASSDSNFNTGELFF. In nucleotides, the CDR3 is TGTGCCAGCAGTGACTCGAACTTCAACACCGGGGAGCTGTTTTTT.

This clonotype was seen ten or more times. The chain carries TRBV28 and TRBJ2-3; 10 bases align to TRBD2. V lost 6 bases to trimming and J lost 6 bases; unmatched junction nucleotides: 12. Germline V lookup: CDR1 MDHEN, CDR2 SYDVKM. The CDR3 extends over 16 amino acids. The CDR3 protein is CASRSSLAGEFDTQYF. In DNA, the CDR3 is TGTGCCAGCAGATCCAGCCTAGCGGGAGAATTTGATACGCAGTATTTT.

The chain links TRBV20-1 to TRBJ2-7; maybe TRBD2 (5 bases). Trimming shortened V by 0 bases and J by 1 base, and 10 bases separated the two germline ends. CDR1 is DFQATT and CDR2 is SNEGSKA in the germline V gene (reference sequence). The CDR3 runs to 14 residues. The CDR3 coding sequence is TGCAGTGCTAGAGATTTAGCGCAATCCTACGAGCAGTACTTC. Protein product: CSARDLAQSYEQYF.

This clonotype was counted ten times or more. The chain couples TRBV27 to TRBJ2-3; 8 nucleotides align to TRBD2. Germline V gives CDR1 MNHEY, CDR2 SMNVEV (reference sequence). The junction had 10 bases not matched to a gene; V was cut back by 5 bases and J by 0 bases. The CDR3 runs 17 residues. Written as DNA, the CDR3 is TGTGCCAGCAGTCTTTCCCCCAGCGGGGGAAGCACAGATACGCAGTATTTT. It specifies CASSLSPSGGSTDTQYF.

The chain is built from TRBV9 and TRBJ2-1, with D hard to call. The CDR3 is 17 amino acids. Trimming removed 3 bases at V and 1 base at J, with 17 bases between. Germline V gene data show CDR1 as SGDLS and CDR2 as YYNGEE. The CDR3 region has the DNA TGTGCCAGCAGCGGCGCAACGGGCGATAATTCCTACAATGAGCAGTTCTTC. Translating it yields CASSGATGDNSYNEQFF.

This clonotype was observed a few times. This rearrangement joins TRBV15 to TRBJ2-2; the D gene is possibly TRBD2 (6 bases). CDR3 size: 15 residues. V shed 5 bases and J shed 2 bases, with 12 bases lying between them. CDR1 and CDR2 from the germline V gene are LNHNV and YYDKDF (reference sequence). Written as DNA, the CDR3 is TGTGCCACCAGCCCCATCGGGAGTAACACCGGGGAGCTGTTTTTT. It encodes CATSPIGSNTGELFF.

CDR3 DNA: TGTGCCAGCAGTCTGGACTCTGAAGCTTTCTTT. Encoded protein: CASSLDSEAFF. This chain joins TRBV12-3 or TRBV12-4 and TRBJ1-1; D ambiguous. V was pared by 5 bases and J by 6 bases, with 7 bases between. The CDR3 has 11 residues.

By proportion, this clonotype is medium-sized (0.01 to 0.1%). This rearrangement joins TRBV2 to TRBJ2-4; possible D gene TRBD1, 5 bases. The CDR3 length is 15 residues. Trimming removed 2 bases from V and 6 bases from J, with 14 bases in between. CDR1 is SNHLY and CDR2 is FYNNEI in the germline V gene. CDR3 coding DNA: TGTGCCAGCAGTGAAATTGGCAGGGCCCCAAACATTCAGTACTTC. Translating gives CASSEIGRAPNIQYF.

Sample share makes this clonotype medium-sized. The gene calls are TRBV6-5 and TRBJ2-1; maybe TRBD2 (5 bases). Between the trimmed V and J ends, which lost 8 bases and 7 bases, there was a span of 12 bases. Germline CDR1 is MNHEY and CDR2 is SVGAGI. The CDR3 extends over 12 amino acids. CDR3 in DNA: TGTGCCAGCGGAGGATGGGGAAATGAGCAGTTCTTC. Its translation is CASGGWGNEQFF.

This clonotype was counted many times. The rearrangement links TRBV10-3 to TRBJ2-1; 7 nucleotides agree with TRBD2. Germline V gene sequence: CDR1 ENHRY, CDR2 SYGVKD. This CDR3 contains 13 residues. The V and J ends lost 6 bases and 8 bases, in that order; junction bases with no gene match: 7. CDR3 nucleotide sequence: TGTGCCATCAGCCGGGGGGTCCGGGATGAGCAGTTCTTC. Residues: CAISRGVRDEQFF.

This clonotype was observed at least ten times. The V call is TRBV11-2, the J call TRBJ2-1; D gene unclear. This CDR3 spans 12 amino acids. The V and J ends lost 3 bases and 13 bases respectively, with 13 bases between them. Germline CDR1 and CDR2: SGHAT and FQNNGV. In DNA form, the CDR3 reads TGTGCCAGCAGCTTGGTCGCTGGGTCCCAGTTCTTC. Encoded protein: CASSLVAGSQFF.

This clonotype is medium-sized by share. The chain recombines TRBV19 with TRBJ2-1; D is uncertain. V was shortened by 4 bases and J by 1 base, with 11 bases between the two germline ends. The germline CDR1 and CDR2 sequences are LNHDA and SQIVND (reference sequence). The CDR3 is 15 amino acids. CDR3 protein: CASSRLESSYNEQFF. The CDR3 region has the DNA TGTGCCAGTAGTAGGCTTGAGTCGTCCTACAATGAGCAGTTCTTC.

This clonotype was observed many times. The chain links TRBV13 to TRBJ1-6, with D unclear. From germline, CDR1 is PRHDT and CDR2 FYEKMQ (reference sequence). V was shortened by 2 bases and J by 4 bases, with 12 bases between the two germline ends. This CDR3 spans 16 amino acids. The DNA of the CDR3 is TGTGCCAGCAGCTTAACGTGGCAGCCTTATAATTCACCCCTCCACTTT. This sequence encodes CASSLTWQPYNSPLHF. The full variable domain, its missing parts supplied by reference TRBV13 and TRBJ1-6, is AAGVIQSPRHLIKEKRETATLKCYPIPRHDTVYWYQQGPGQDPQFLISFYEKMQSDKGSIPDRFSAQQFSDYHSELNMSSLELGDSALYFCASSLTWQPYNSPLHFGNGTRLTVT.

This clonotype was seen ten or more times. The chain carries TRBV7-9 and TRBJ2-1, with 8 positions matching TRBD2. The CDR3 sequence is 19 residues long. The junction had 22 bases not matched to a gene; V was cut back by 5 bases and J by 7 bases. Germline CDR1 SEHNR, CDR2 FQNEAQ (reference sequence). The CDR3 sequence: CASSRLGWEAGDRYNEQFF. CDR3 sequence (DNA): TGTGCCAGCAGCCGACTGGGATGGGAAGCGGGAGATCGGTATAATGAGCAGTTCTTC.

V and J are TRBV20-1 and TRBJ2-3, with 9 bases identical to TRBD2. The CDR3 is 14 amino acids. Trimming cost V 6 bases and J 8 bases; bases outside gene matches: 12. CDR1 DFQATT and CDR2 SNEGSKA come from the germline V gene (reference sequence). The CDR3 nucleotides are TGCAGTGCCGGTGGAATAGCGGGAGAGGGTACGCAGTATTTT. Amino acids: CSAGGIAGEGTQYF.

By share of the sample, this clonotype is medium-sized. The chain links TRBV7-2 to TRBJ2-4; D may be TRBD1 (6 bases). Germline lookup yields CDR1 SGHTA and CDR2 FQGNSA. V was shortened by 4 bases and J by 1 base, with 20 bases between the two germline ends. There are 18 residues in the CDR3. CDR3 residues: CASSYGQMGLAAKNIQYF. The CDR3 DNA reads as TGTGCCAGCAGCTACGGACAGATGGGGTTAGCGGCCAAAAACATTCAGTACTTC. Using reference TRBV7-2 and TRBJ2-4 for the parts outside the CDR3, the full variable domain is GAGVSQSPSNKVTEKGKDVELRCDPISGHTALYWYRQSLGQGLEFLIYFQGNSAPDKSGLPSDRFSAERTGGSVSTLTIQRTQQEDSAVYLCASSYGQMGLAAKNIQYFGAGTRLSVL.

This clonotype has a count of ten or more. Here the CDR3 reads CASRSSGANVLTF. CDR3 DNA sequence: TGTGCCAGCAGAAGCTCTGGGGCCAACGTCCTGACTTTC. The rearrangement links TRBV11-2 to TRBJ2-6; D gene uncertain. CDR1 and CDR2 from the germline V gene are SGHAT and FQNNGV. The CDR3 has 13 amino acids. V lost 6 bases, J lost 0 bases, and 3 bases lay in between.

This clonotype was observed a handful of times. This chain uses TRBV20-1 with TRBJ1-1, with D maybe TRBD1 (5 bases). The CDR3 length is 13 residues. CDR1 DFQATT and CDR2 SNEGSKA come from the germline V gene (reference sequence). V was clipped by 8 bases and J by 1 base, with 14 bases between them. The CDR3 sequence: CSTTRGWNTEAFF. The CDR3 DNA is TGCAGTACTACTCGGGGGTGGAACACTGAAGCTTTCTTT.

This clonotype was counted many times. This chain joins TRBV5-6 and TRBJ2-1, with D perhaps TRBD1 (6 bases). Trimming removed 4 bases from V and 10 bases from J, with 18 bases in between. This CDR3 is built from 14 residues. Per germline, CDR1 SGHDT and CDR2 YYEEEE. The DNA for the CDR3 is TGTGCCAGCAGCCTGGGGGCCGTCAGATGGGAGCAGTTCTTC. It codes for CASSLGAVRWEQFF.

This clonotype was seen at least ten times. The chain has TRBV29-1 and TRBJ2-1, with TRBD2 as a possible D gene (7 bases). Germline lookup yields CDR1 SQVTM and CDR2 ANQGSEA. Trimming took 6 bases from V and 7 from J, leaving 22 bases between them. The CDR3 runs to 15 residues. The CDR3 spells CSVPGEGGAWNEQFF. Written as DNA, the CDR3 is TGCAGCGTCCCCGGGGAGGGGGGCGCGTGGAATGAGCAGTTCTTC.

This clonotype was seen many times. The chain carries TRBV3-1 and TRBJ2-5, with 7 nucleotides matching TRBD1. This CDR3 has 15 residues. V dropped 3 bases and J dropped 5; count of bases not matched to a gene: 9. CDR1 LGHDT and CDR2 YNNKEL come from the germline V gene (reference sequence). Here the CDR3 reads CASSHQNRGIETQYF. CDR3 coding DNA: TGTGCCAGCAGCCACCAAAACAGGGGCATCGAGACCCAGTACTTC.

This clonotype was counted many times. This chain uses TRBV4-1 with TRBJ2-6; no clear D gene. The CDR3 sequence is 13 residues long. Trimming shortened V by 7 bases and J by 4 bases, and 8 bases separated the two germline ends. Germline-derived CDR1 and CDR2 are MGHRA and YSYEKL. CDR3 coding DNA: TGCGCCAGCAACCCCTGGGGGGCCAACGTCCTGACTTTC. This translates into CASNPWGANVLTF.

This clonotype was counted at least ten times. V and J are TRBV18 and TRBJ1-2; weak D call: TRBD1 (6 bases). This CDR3 has 14 amino acids. V dropped 3 bases and J dropped 4 bases, with 12 bases sitting between them. Looked up from germline, CDR1 is KGHSH and CDR2 is LQKENI. CDR3 coding DNA: TGTGCCAGCTCACCTGACAGGATGAGCTATGGCTACACCTTC. Protein sequence: CASSPDRMSYGYTF.

This clonotype has ten or more counts. The rearrangement links TRBV20-1 to TRBJ2-1, with D uncertain. The CDR3 is 15 amino acids. CDR1 and CDR2 (germline): DFQATT, SNEGSKA (reference sequence). The V end was cut by 0 bases, the J end by 5 bases, with 14 bases between. CDR3 residues: CSARDADRVNNEQFF. In DNA form, the CDR3 reads TGCAGTGCTAGAGATGCGGACCGGGTAAACAATGAGCAGTTCTTC.

This clonotype was seen only once. A single base separates this from a much larger clone, so it may be a read error. V and J are TRBV10-3 and TRBJ1-1, with a tentative D call TRBD1 (5 bases). The CDR3 is 13 amino acids. Germline loops: CDR1 ENHRY, CDR2 SYGVKD. The CDR3 DNA is TGTGTCATCAGTGCGACGGGACCCTATGAAGCTTTCTTT. This sequence encodes CVISATGPYEAFF.